This TCR beta chain is drawn from a study of post-analysis software for immune sequencing data. The overall study: Patients with relapsing-remitting, secondary progressive and progressive-relapsing multiple sclerosis courses were all represented. Study-wide results and limits: The authors found that F measure strongly co-clustered same-batch samples.

About this clonotype itself: The antigen is not known.

Presence of unique molecular identifiers characterized the TCR beta cDNA libraries. TCRdb analysed the PCR reads with MiXCR anew, one entry per CDR3 protein. This table has under 900,000 distinct CDR3 sequences, about 57% appearing once. This TCR came from a girl under 18 with multiple sclerosis. The sequenced sample was blood.

The CDR3: CSARDRLAGREAPYF. CDR3 nucleotides: TGCAGTGCTAGAGATCGGCTAGCGGGTAGGGAAGCGCCGTACTTC. This chain connects TRBV20-1 to TRBJ2-5, with 8 bases that match TRBD2. V trimming: 0 bases; J trimming: 13 bases; junction bases outside the gene matches: 16. CDR1 is DFQATT and CDR2 is SNEGSKA in the germline V gene (reference sequence). The CDR3 spans 15 residues.